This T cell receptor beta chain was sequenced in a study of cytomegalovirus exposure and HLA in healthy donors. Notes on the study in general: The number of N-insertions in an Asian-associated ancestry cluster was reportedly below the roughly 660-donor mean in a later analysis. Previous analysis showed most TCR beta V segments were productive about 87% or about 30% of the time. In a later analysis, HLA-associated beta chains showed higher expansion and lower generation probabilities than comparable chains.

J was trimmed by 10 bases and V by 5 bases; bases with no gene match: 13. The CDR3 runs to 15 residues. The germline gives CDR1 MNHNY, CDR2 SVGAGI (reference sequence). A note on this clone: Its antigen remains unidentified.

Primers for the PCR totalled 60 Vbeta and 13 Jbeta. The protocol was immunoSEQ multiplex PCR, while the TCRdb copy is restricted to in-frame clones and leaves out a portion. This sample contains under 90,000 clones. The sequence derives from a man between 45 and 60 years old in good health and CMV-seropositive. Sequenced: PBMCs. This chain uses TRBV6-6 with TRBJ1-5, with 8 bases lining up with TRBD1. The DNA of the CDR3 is TGTGCCAGCAGTGACGGACAGGGCCGCTGGGGACCCCAGCATTTT. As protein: CASSDGQGRWGPQHF.